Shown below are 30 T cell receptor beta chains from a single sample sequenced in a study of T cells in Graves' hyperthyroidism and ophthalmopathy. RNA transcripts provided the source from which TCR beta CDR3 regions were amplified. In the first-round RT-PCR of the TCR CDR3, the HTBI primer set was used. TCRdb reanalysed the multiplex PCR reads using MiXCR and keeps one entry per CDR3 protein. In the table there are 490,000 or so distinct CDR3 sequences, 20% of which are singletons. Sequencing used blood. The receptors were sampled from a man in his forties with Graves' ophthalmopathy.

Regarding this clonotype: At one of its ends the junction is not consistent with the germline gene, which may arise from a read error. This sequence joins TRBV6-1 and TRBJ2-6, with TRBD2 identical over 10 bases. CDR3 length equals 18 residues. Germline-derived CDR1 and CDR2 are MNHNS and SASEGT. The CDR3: CASSSLTGLASGTNVLTF. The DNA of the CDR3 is TGTGCCAGCAGTTCGCTCACGGGACTAGCGTCTGGGACCAACGTCCTGACTTTC.

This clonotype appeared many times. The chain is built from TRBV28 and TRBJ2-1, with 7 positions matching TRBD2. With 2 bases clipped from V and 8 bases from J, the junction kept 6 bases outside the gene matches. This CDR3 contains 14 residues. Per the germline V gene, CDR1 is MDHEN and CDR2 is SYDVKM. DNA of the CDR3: TGTGCCAGCAGTTTAAGCGGGACCAAGCATGAGCAGTTCTTC. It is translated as CASSLSGTKHEQFF. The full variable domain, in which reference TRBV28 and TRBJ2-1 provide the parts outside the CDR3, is DVKVTQSSRYLVKRTGEKVFLECVQDMDHENMFWYRQDPGLGLRLIYFSYDVKMKEKGDIPEGYSVSREKKERFSLILESASTNQTSMYLCASSLSGTKHEQFFGPGTRLTVL.

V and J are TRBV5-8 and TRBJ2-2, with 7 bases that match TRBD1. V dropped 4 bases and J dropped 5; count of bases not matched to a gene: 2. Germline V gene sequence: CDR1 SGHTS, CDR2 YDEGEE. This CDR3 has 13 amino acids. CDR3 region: CASSRGQTGELFF. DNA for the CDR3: TGTGCCAGCAGCCGGGGACAGACCGGGGAGCTGTTTTTT. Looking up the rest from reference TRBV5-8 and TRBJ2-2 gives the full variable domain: EAGVTQSPTHLIKTRGQQATLRCSPISGHTSVYWYQQALGLGLQFLLWYDEGEERNRGNFPPRFSGRQFPNYSSELNVNALELEDSALYLCASSRGQTGELFFGEGSRLTVL.

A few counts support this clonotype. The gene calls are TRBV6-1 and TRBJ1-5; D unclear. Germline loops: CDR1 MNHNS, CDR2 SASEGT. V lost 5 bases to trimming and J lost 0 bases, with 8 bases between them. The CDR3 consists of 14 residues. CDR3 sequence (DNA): TGTGCCAGCAGTCTCGATCCTAGCAATCAGCCCCAGCATTTT. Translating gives CASSLDPSNQPQHF.

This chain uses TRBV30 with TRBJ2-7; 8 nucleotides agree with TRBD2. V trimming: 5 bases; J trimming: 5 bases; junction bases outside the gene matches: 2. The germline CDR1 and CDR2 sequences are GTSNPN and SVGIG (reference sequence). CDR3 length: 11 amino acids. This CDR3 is CAWGLAHEQYF. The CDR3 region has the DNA TGTGCCTGGGGACTAGCCCACGAGCAGTACTTC. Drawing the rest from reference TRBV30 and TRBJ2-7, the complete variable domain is SQTIHQWPATLVQPVGSPLSLECTVEGTSNPNLYWYRQAAGRGLQLLFYSVGIGQISSEVPQNLSASRPQDRQFILSSKKLLLSDSGFYLCAWGLAHEQYFGPGTRLTVT.

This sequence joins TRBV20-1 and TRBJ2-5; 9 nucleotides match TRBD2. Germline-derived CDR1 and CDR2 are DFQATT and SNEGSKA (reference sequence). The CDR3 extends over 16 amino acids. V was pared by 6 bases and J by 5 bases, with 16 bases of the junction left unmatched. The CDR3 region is CSATPIAGARRETQYF. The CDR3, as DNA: TGCAGTGCCACTCCCATAGCGGGGGCCCGCAGGGAGACCCAGTACTTC.

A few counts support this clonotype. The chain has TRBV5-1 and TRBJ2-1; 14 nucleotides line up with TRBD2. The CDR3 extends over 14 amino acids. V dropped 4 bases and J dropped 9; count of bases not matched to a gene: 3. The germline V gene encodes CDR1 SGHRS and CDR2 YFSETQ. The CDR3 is CASSRLAGGIEQFF. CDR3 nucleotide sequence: TGCGCCAGCAGCCGACTAGCGGGGGGGATTGAGCAGTTCTTC.

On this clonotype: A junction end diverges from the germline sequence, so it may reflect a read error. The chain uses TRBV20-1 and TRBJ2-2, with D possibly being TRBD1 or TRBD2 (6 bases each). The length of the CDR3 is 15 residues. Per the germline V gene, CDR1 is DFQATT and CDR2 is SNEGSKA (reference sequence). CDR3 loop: CSAPRGGRSTGELSF. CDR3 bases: TGCAGTGCTCCCAGAGGGGGGAGAAGCACCGGGGAGCTGTCTTTT.

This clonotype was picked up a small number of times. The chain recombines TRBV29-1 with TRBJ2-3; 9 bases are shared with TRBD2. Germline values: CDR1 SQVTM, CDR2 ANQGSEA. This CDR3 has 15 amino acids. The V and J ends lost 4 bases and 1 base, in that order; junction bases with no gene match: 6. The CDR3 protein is CSVGALAGGTDTQYF. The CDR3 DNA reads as TGCAGCGTTGGCGCCTTAGCGGGAGGCACAGATACGCAGTATTTT.

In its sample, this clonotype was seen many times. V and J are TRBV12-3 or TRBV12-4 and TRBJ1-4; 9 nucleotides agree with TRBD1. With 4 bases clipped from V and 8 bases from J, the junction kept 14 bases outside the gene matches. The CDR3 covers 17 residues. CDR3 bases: TGTGCCAGCAGTTCTCCGGGACAGGGTAAAGGAGGAGAAAAACTGTTTTTT. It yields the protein CASSSPGQGKGGEKLFF.

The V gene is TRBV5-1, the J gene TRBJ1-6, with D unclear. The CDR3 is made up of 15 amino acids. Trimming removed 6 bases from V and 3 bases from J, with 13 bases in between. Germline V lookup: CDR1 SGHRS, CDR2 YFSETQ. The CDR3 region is CASTTAPGYNSPLHF. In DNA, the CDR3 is TGCGCCAGCACCACCGCCCCGGGCTATAATTCACCCCTCCACTTT.

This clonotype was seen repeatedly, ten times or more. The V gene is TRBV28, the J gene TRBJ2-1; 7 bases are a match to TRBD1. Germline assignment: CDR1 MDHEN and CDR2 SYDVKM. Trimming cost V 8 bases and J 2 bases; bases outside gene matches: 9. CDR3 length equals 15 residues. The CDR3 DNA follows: TGTGCCAGCGGGGCGCCGGGACAGACCTACAATGAGCAGTTCTTC. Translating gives CASGAPGQTYNEQFF.

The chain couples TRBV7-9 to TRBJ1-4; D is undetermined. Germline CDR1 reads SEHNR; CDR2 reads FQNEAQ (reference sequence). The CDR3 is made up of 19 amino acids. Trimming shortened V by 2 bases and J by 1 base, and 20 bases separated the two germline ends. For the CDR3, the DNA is TGTGCCAGCAGCTTACCTAATAAGCGGAGGGCGGAAACTAATGAAAAACTGTTTTTT. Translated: CASSLPNKRRAETNEKLFF.

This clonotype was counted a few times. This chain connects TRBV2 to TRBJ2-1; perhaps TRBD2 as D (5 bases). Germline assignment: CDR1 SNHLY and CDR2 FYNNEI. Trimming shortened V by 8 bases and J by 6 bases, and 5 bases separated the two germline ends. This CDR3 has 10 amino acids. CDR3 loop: CASAGNEQFF. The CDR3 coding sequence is TGTGCCAGCGCGGGCAATGAGCAGTTCTTC.

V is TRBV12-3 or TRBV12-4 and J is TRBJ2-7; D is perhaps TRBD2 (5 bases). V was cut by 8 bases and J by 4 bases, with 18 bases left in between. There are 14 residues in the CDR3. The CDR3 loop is CASAFFRGMYEQYF. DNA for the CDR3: TGTGCCAGCGCCTTCTTTCGGGGTATGTACGAGCAGTACTTC.

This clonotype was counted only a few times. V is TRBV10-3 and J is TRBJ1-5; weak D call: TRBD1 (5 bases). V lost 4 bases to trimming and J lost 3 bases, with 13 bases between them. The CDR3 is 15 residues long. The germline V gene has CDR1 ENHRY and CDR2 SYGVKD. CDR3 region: CAISAGTDFNQPQHF. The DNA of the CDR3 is TGTGCCATCAGTGCCGGGACGGACTTCAATCAGCCCCAGCATTTT.

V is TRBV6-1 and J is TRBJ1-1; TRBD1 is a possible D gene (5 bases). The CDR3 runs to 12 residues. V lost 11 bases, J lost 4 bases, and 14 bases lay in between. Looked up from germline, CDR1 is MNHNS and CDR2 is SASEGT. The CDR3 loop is CAVTGVTTEAFF. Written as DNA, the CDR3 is TGTGCCGTCACGGGGGTGACCACTGAAGCTTTCTTT.

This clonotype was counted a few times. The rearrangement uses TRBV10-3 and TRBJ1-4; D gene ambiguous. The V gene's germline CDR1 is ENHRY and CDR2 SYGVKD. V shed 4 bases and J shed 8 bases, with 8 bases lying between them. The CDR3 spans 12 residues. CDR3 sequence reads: CAISGTAEKLFF. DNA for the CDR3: TGTGCCATCAGTGGGACCGCAGAAAAACTGTTTTTT.

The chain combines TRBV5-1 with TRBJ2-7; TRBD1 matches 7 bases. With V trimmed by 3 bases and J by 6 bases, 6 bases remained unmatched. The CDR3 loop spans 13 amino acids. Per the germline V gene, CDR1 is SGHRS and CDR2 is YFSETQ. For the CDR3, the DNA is TGCGCCAGCAGCTCAAGACAGGGTTTCGAGCAGTACTTC. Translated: CASSSRQGFEQYF.

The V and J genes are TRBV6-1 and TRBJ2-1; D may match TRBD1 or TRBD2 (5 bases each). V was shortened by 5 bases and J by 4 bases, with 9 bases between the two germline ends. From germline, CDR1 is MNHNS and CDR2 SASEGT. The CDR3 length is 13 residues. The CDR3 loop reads CASSWDRYNEQFF. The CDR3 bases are TGTGCCAGCAGTTGGGACCGTTACAATGAGCAGTTCTTC.

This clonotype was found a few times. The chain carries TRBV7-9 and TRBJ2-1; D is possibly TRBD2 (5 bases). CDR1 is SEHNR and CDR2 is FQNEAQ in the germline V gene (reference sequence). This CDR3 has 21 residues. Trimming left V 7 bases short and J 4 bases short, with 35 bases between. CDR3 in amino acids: CASTYPLQDSSPGFEYNEQFF. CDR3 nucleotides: TGTGCCAGCACCTATCCCCTCCAGGACTCTAGCCCGGGGTTTGAGTACAATGAGCAGTTCTTC.

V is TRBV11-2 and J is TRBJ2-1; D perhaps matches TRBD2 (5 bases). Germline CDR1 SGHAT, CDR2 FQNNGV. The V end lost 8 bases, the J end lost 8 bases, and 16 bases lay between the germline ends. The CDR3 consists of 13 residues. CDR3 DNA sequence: TGTGCCAGCGGCCTTAATGAGGGTTATGAGCAGTTCTTC. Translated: CASGLNEGYEQFF.

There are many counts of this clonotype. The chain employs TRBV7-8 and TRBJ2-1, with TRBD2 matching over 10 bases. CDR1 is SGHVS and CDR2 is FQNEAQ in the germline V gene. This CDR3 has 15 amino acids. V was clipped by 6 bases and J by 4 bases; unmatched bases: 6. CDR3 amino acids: CASSLAGEGYNEQFF. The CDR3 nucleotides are TGTGCCAGCAGTCTAGCGGGGGAGGGGTACAATGAGCAGTTCTTC.

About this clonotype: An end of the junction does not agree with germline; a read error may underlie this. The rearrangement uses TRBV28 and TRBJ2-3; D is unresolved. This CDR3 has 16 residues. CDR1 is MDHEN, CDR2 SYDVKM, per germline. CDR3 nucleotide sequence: TGTGCCAGCAGCTATCCGCGGCGGCCCGCGTCAGATACGCAGTGTTTT. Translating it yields CASSYPRRPASDTQCF.

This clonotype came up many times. In DNA, the CDR3 is TGCAGTGCTAGTGGTGGCGGGGCTAGCGGGAGGGCCAGTCCCTCCTACGAGCAGTACTTC. It encodes CSASGGGASGRASPSYEQYF. This chain uses TRBV20-1 with TRBJ2-7; 12 bases map to TRBD2. The trim removed 3 bases at V and 0 bases at J, leaving 18 bases unmatched. The CDR3 contains 20 residues. Germline V gene sequence: CDR1 DFQATT, CDR2 SNEGSKA (reference sequence).

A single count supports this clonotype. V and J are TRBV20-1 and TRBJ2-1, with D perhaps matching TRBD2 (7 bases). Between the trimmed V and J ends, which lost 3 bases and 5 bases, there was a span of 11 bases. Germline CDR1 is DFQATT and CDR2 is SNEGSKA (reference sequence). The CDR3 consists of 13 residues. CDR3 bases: TGCAGTGCTAGCGGGGGGCCGGACAATGAGCAGTTCTTC. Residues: CSASGGPDNEQFF.

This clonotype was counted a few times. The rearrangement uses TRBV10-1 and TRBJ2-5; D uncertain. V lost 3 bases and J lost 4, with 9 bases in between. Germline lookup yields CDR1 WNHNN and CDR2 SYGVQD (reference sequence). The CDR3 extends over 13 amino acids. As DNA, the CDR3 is TGCGCCAGCAGTGAAGTCAACGGAGAGACCCAGTACTTC. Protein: CASSEVNGETQYF.

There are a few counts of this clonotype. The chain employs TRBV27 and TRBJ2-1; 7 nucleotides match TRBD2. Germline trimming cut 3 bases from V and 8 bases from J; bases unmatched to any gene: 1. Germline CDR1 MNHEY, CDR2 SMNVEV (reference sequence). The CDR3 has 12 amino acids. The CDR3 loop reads CASSFAGDEQFF. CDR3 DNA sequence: TGTGCCAGCAGTTTTGCGGGAGATGAGCAGTTCTTC.

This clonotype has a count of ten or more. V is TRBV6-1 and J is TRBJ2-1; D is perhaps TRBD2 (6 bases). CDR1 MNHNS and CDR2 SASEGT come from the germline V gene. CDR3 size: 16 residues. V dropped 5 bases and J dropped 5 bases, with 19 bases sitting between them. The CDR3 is CASSYVAGRRHNEQFF. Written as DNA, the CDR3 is TGTGCCAGCAGTTACGTGGCGGGGAGACGGCACAATGAGCAGTTCTTC.

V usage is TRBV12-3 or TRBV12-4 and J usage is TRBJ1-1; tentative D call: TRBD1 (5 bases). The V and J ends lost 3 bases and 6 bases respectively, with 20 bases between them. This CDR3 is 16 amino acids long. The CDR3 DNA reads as TGTGCCAGCAGTTTTCCTCAGGGAGCCTCAAACGCTGAAGCTTTCTTT. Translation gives CASSFPQGASNAEAFF.